Listed below are T cell receptor beta chains from one sample, sequenced in a study of OX40 agonist ivuxolimab in advanced cancers. TCRdb keeps only in-frame clones here, not all; method: immunoSEQ multiplex PCR. The repertoire holds under 80,000 clones, with approximately 89% as singletons. The material was CD4+ or CD8+ T cells sorted from blood, obtained in a trial of the OX40 agonist ivuxolimab. These receptors all come from an adult with an advanced solid tumor such as melanoma, head and neck, liver or kidney cancer. The CDR3 runs from the conserved cysteine through the conserved F or W. D genes are given only for firm matches. Part of the rows lack a size; the others show once, few, many or a class for expanded clones.

>NA|few|TRBJ2-7|TRBV6-1
TGTGCCAGCAGCGAAGGGCCCTACGAGCAGTACTTC
CASSEGPYEQYF
>TRBD1|once|TRBJ1-2|TRBV28
TGTGCCAGCAGTACGGGACAGGGGGCTGGTGGCTACACCTTC
CASSTGQGAGGYTF
>TRBD1|NA|TRBJ1-1|TRBV5-1
TGCGCCAGCAGCAGCGACAGGGGGAATGGAGCTTTCTTT
CASSSDRGNGAFF
>NA|once|TRBJ2-2|TRBV11-2
TGTGCCAGCAGCTTAACGGGGGTACAGCTGTTTTTT
CASSLTGVQLFF
>NA|NA|TRBJ1-1|TRBV2
TGTGCCAGCGTTTTTAACCGAGTGTTGAACACTGAAGCTTTCTTT
CASVFNRVLNTEAFF
>TRBD2|NA|TRBJ2-1|TRBV11-2
TGTGCCAGCACCCCGGCGGGTCTAGCGGACAATGAGCAGTTCTTC
CASTPAGLADNEQFF
>TRBD1|once|TRBJ2-7|TRBV7-6
TGTGCCAGCAGCTTCGGACAGGGTACGTCTGAGCAGTACTTC
CASSFGQGTSEQYF
>NA|once|TRBJ2-7|TRBV6-5
TGTGCCAGCAGCCGGGGGATCTACGAGCAGTACTTC
CASSRGIYEQYF
>TRBD1|NA|TRBJ2-7|TRBV28
TGTGCCAGCAGTTGGGACAGGGGGCCCTACGAGCAGTACTTC
CASSWDRGPYEQYF
>TRBD1|NA|TRBJ2-7|TRBV5-5
TGTGCCAGCAGCATAGACAGGGTGGAGTACTTC
CASSIDRVEYF
>NA|NA|TRBJ2-5|TRBV7-3
TGTGCCAGCAGCTTAGGACCCTCAGGAACCTGGGTGGCCCAGTACTTC
CASSLGPSGTWVAQYF
>NA|NA|TRBJ1-5|TRBV19
TGTGCCAGTAGTATACGGGGTCAGCCCCAGCATTTT
CASSIRGQPQHF
>NA|few|TRBJ2-5|TRBV5-6
TGTGCCAGCGAGAAAAAAGGGACCCAGTACTTC
CASEKKGTQYF
>TRBD1|NA|TRBJ1-3|TRBV27
TGTGCCAGCAGTCCTCTGGACAGGATAGGATCTGGAAACACCATATATTTT
CASSPLDRIGSGNTIYF
>NA|NA|TRBJ1-5|TRBV27
TGTGCCAGCAGCCCCCTCCGGAGCAATCAGCCCCAGCATTTT
CASSPLRSNQPQHF
>NA|NA|TRBJ2-7|TRBV18
TGTGCCAGCTCACCCGAGGTCGGGGGAGCTTACGAGCAGTACTTC
CASSPEVGGAYEQYF
>TRBD1|NA|TRBJ2-5|TRBV10-3
TGTGCCATCAGTAGAGGACAGGTCCAAGAGACCCAGTACTTC
CAISRGQVQETQYF
>TRBD1|NA|TRBJ2-7|TRBV7-2
TGTGCCAGCAGCTCCCAGGGGGTCCACGAGCAGTACTTC
CASSSQGVHEQYF
>NA|NA|TRBJ2-4|TRBV19
TGTGCCAGCACCGAAACTACCGGGAGCATTGGGAACATTCAGTACTTC
CASTETTGSIGNIQYF
>TRBD2|NA|TRBJ2-3|TRBV7-2
TGTGCCAGCAGCTTAGCACTAGCGGTTAGCACAGATACGCAGTATTTT
CASSLALAVSTDTQYF
>NA|NA|TRBJ1-2|TRBV30
TGTGCCTTAGGGGGGGTAGTCGAACTAAATGGCTACACCTTC
CALGGVVELNGYTF
>TRBD1|NA|TRBJ1-6|TRBV5-1
TGCGCCAGCAGCTTGGGAGATAACAGGGGGGCCCAAAATTCACCCCTCCACTTT
CASSLGDNRGAQNSPLHF
>TRBD1|NA|TRBJ1-1|TRBV28
TGTGCCAGCACCTCTTCCGGACAGGGGGCGAGAACTGAAGCTTTCTTT
CASTSSGQGARTEAFF
>TRBD1|NA|TRBJ2-5|TRBV27
TGTGCCAGCAGCCAACAGGGGGAGGAGACCCAGTACTTC
CASSQQGEETQYF
>TRBD1|NA|TRBJ1-1|TRBV2
TGTGCCGGCCGACGACAGGGCTCGAACACTGAAGCTTTCTTT
CAGRRQGSNTEAFF
>TRBD1|NA|TRBJ1-1|TRBV6-6
TGTGCCAGCAAGGACAGGGAGGACACTGAAGCTTTCTTT
CASKDREDTEAFF
>TRBD1|NA|TRBJ1-1|TRBV18
TGTGCCAGCTCACCTTTACAGGGGTTAGGCACTGAAGCTTTCTTT
CASSPLQGLGTEAFF
>TRBD1|once|TRBJ2-7|TRBV5-6
TGTGCCAGCAGCGTGGGACAGTCCTACGAGCAGTACTTC
CASSVGQSYEQYF
>TRBD1|NA|TRBJ2-7|TRBV5-5
TGTGCCAGCACCCGGACAGGGGACGAGCAGTACTTC
CASTRTGDEQYF
>NA|NA|TRBJ1-1|TRBV11-2
TGTGCCAGCAGCTTGCTCAGGGGCACTGAAGCTTTCTTT
CASSLLRGTEAFF
>NA|NA|TRBJ1-2|TRBV12-5
TGTGCTAGTGGTTTAGGGGGGCTTGGGTATGGCTACACCTTC
CASGLGGLGYGYTF
>NA|NA|TRBJ1-2|TRBV5-4
TGTGCCAGCAGCCTGTCGGTAGTGGGGGATGGCTACACCTTC
CASSLSVVGDGYTF
>NA|NA|TRBJ1-1|TRBV30
TGTGCCTGGCACTTCACTGAAGCTTTCTTT
CAWHFTEAFF
>TRBD2|once|TRBJ2-5|TRBV15
TGTGCCACCAGCAGAGATAGGGCGAGCGGGGGACCGGGGGAGACCCAGTACTTC
CATSRDRASGGPGETQYF
>NA|NA|TRBJ2-2|TRBV19
TGTGCCAGTAGTCTCACCGGGGAGCTGTTTTTT
CASSLTGELFF
>NA|few|TRBJ2-3|TRBV20-1
TGCAGTGCGACCGCAATCGGTACGCAGTATTTT
CSATAIGTQYF
>TRBD1|few|TRBJ1-2|TRBV11-2
TGTGCCAGCAGCTTAGGACAGGGAGATGGCTACACCTTC
CASSLGQGDGYTF